One and the same sample provided the 10 T cell receptor beta chains below, sequenced in a study of shared clonotypes between healthy human individuals. The data were produced by immunoSEQ multiplex PCR, yet TCRdb's version contains in-frame clones alone and is incomplete. The table has 2 million to 2.5 million clones, about 93% seen once. Terminally differentiated effector memory CD45RA+ cells were excluded by CCR7 positive selection of CD45RO-negative cells. Sequenced material: naive CD8+ T cells from PBMCs. These receptors all stem from a young man in good health. Some clones in this sample may be carry-over from other donors' samples.

The chain couples TRBV5-6 to TRBJ1-4, with D unresolved. V lost 4 bases, J lost 6 bases, and 13 bases lay in between. The CDR3 runs to 14 residues. Per germline, CDR1 SGHDT and CDR2 YYEEEE. CDR3 DNA sequence: TGTGCCAGCAGCGAGGGATCAGGTTATGAAAAACTGTTTTTT. Its translation: CASSEGSGYEKLFF.

The chain links TRBV6-5 to TRBJ1-1; D not resolved. The germline gives CDR1 MNHEY, CDR2 SVGAGI. V gave up 9 bases and J gave up 11 bases, with 22 bases separating them. The CDR3 covers 13 residues. CDR3 amino acids: CASYPTVSWEAFF. The CDR3 nucleotides read TGTGCCAGTTACCCGACGGTTTCCTGGGAGGCTTTCTTT.

The chain has TRBV28 and TRBJ2-6, with D perhaps TRBD1 (6 bases). The length of the CDR3 is 18 residues. Germline V lookup: CDR1 MDHEN, CDR2 SYDVKM. Trimming took 6 bases from V and 0 from J, leaving 18 bases between them. The CDR3 loop reads CASSRWDTVFSGANVLTF. CDR3 in DNA: TGTGCCAGCAGCCGCTGGGACACGGTTTTCTCTGGGGCCAACGTCCTGACTTTC.

The V call is TRBV4-2, the J call TRBJ2-7; D not resolved. Trimming removed 4 bases from V and 5 bases from J, with 9 bases in between. Germline assignment: CDR1 LGHNA and CDR2 YNFKEQ. CDR3 length: 12 residues. As DNA, the CDR3 is TGTGCCAGCAGCCTTTCAACCAACGAGCAGTACTTC. Amino acids: CASSLSTNEQYF.

This sequence joins TRBV14 and TRBJ2-5; 10 positions agree with TRBD2. The CDR3 is made up of 18 amino acids. Germline V gene data show CDR1 as SGHDN and CDR2 as FVKESK. The V and J ends lost 0 bases and 5 bases, in that order; junction bases with no gene match: 12. This CDR3 is CASSQDRRLAGVGETQYF. DNA of the CDR3: TGTGCCAGCAGCCAAGATAGGAGGCTAGCGGGAGTTGGGGAGACCCAGTACTTC.

This rearrangement joins TRBV28 to TRBJ1-5; 9 bases agree with TRBD1. The CDR3 sequence is 16 residues long. V gave up 2 bases and J gave up 6 bases; unmatched junction bases: 8. The germline CDR1 and CDR2 sequences are MDHEN and SYDVKM. The CDR3 DNA sequence: TGTGCCAGCAGTTTACCTGACAGGGGGTTGGGTCAGCCCCAGCATTTT. Protein: CASSLPDRGLGQPQHF.

The chain links TRBV29-1 to TRBJ2-7, with 9 bases lining up with TRBD2. With V trimmed by 1 base and J by 6 bases, 4 bases remained unmatched. Germline loops: CDR1 SQVTM, CDR2 ANQGSEA. This CDR3 has 13 residues. CDR3 DNA sequence: TGCAGCGTTGAAGGCGGGAGGGTTGGCGAGCAGTACTTC. Its protein product is CSVEGGRVGEQYF.

This rearrangement joins TRBV7-9 to TRBJ2-7; 11 bases align to TRBD2. V lost 4 bases, J lost 5 bases, and 13 bases stayed unmatched. CDR1 is SEHNR and CDR2 is FQNEAQ in the germline V gene (reference sequence). This CDR3 is built from 17 residues. The CDR3 DNA sequence: TGTGCCAGCAGCTCCCAAGCTAGCGGGAGGTTTTCCCACGAGCAGTACTTC. Protein: CASSSQASGRFSHEQYF.

This chain uses TRBV5-1 with TRBJ2-2; D not resolved. Germline V CDR1 and CDR2: SGHRS, YFSETQ. Trimming removed 1 base at V and 1 base at J, with 8 bases between. The CDR3 has 15 amino acids. CDR3 DNA: TGCGCCAGCAGCTTGTCGGTAGGGAACACCGGGGAGCTGTTTTTT. Translating gives CASSLSVGNTGELFF.

With respect to this clone: Other nucleotide sequences from this sample produce the same CDR3. This rearrangement joins TRBV9 to TRBJ2-5, with 7 nucleotides matching TRBD2. This CDR3 has 14 amino acids. CDR1 and CDR2 from the germline V gene are SGDLS and YYNGEE. The V gene end was trimmed by 2 bases and the J gene end by 1 base; junction bases not matched to a gene: 2. CDR3 region: CASSVAGAQETQYF. The CDR3 DNA is TGTGCCAGCAGCGTTGCGGGAGCCCAAGAGACCCAGTACTTC.